This T cell receptor (beta chain) was retrieved from a study of T cell changes during pregnancy in multiple sclerosis. This CDR3 is 14 amino acids long. Deletions cut 7 bases from V and 0 bases from J, with 10 bases between. Looked up from germline, CDR1 is LNHDA and CDR2 is SQIVND (reference sequence). This table comes from immunoSEQ multiplex PCR, and its TCRdb copy is limited to in-frame clones, with some not included. Of approximately 30,000 clones listed, about nine tenths are singletons. Remarks on this clone: Other DNA sequences from this sample encode an identical CDR3 as well.

The TCR comes from a female donor in good health, enrolled as a control in a pregnancy study. The chain uses TRBV19 and TRBJ1-3, with a possible D match to TRBD1 (5 bases). The specimen comprised CD4+ T cells from peripheral blood mononuclear cells, sampled in the first trimester of pregnancy. CDR3 nucleotides: TGTGCCAGTACCCGGGGGGGCTCTGGAAACACCATATATTTT. This encodes CASTRGGSGNTIYF.